This T cell receptor beta chain was captured in a study of blood T cells in healthy people across ages. Points from the study as a whole: The fall in TCR beta diversity per million T cells was roughly linear with age. Diversity was higher, and naive CD4+ cells more numerous, in long-lived donors than in aged donors.

In the case of this clonotype: Antigen specificity is unknown.

Per sample, no less than 6 micrograms of total RNA were extracted. The trim removed 7 bases at V and 8 bases at J, leaving 9 bases unmatched. Looked up from germline, CDR1 is SEHNR and CDR2 is FQNEAQ (reference sequence). CDR3 length: 14 residues. Next came a second PCR, run for roughly 6 to 11 cycles, which used a sample-barcoded 5' primer along with a J-beta primer mix. TCRdb processed the 5' RACE reads anew with MiXCR; each CDR3 protein has one entry. The table records about 780,000 distinct CDR3 sequences, less than 60% of them present only once. V is TRBV7-9 and J is TRBJ1-3; 9 bases line up with TRBD1. The sequenced material came from blood. This receptor was identified in an elderly man in good health. The DNA for the CDR3 is TGTGCCAGCAACAATGACAGGGGGACAGACACCATATATTTT. Protein product: CASNNDRGTDTIYF.